This T cell receptor beta chain was obtained from a study of blood T cell repertoires in COVID-19. Turning to the study itself: Samples came from the United States, Italy and Spain, spanning acute and convalescent COVID-19.

This clone appeared a few times. Using immunoSEQ multiplex PCR, the repertoire was profiled, and TCRdb retains in-frame clones only, with some absent. The profile shows about 17,000 clones, 80% to 85% of them singletons. The ends were cut back, 2 bases at V and 2 bases at J, with 10 bases in the middle. This CDR3 has 14 residues. Germline CDR1 SGDLS, CDR2 YYNGEE. The genes are TRBV9 and TRBJ1-2, with a tentative D call TRBD1 (5 bases). Sequenced input: peripheral blood. The TCR originated in a man aged 60 to 75 with acute or convalescent COVID-19. CDR3 residues: CASSVHWGNYGYTF. Written as DNA, the CDR3 is TGTGCCAGCAGCGTTCATTGGGGCAACTATGGCTACACCTTC.